This TCR beta chain emerged from a study of T cell responses to AZD1222 COVID-19 vaccine. Study as a whole: Whether given at about 4 or about 12 weeks, second doses were pooled. Study outcomes and limitations: Repertoire sampling happened only post peak T cell response. Spike-specific TCR breadth rose after two AZD1222 doses, and depth rose as well.

Points on this clone: What it binds is unknown.

Assay used: immunoSEQ multiplex PCR; TCRdb lists only in-frame clones, some missing. Of tens of thousands of clones in the sample, roughly 84% were seen once. Germline CDR1 GTSNPN, CDR2 SVGIG (reference sequence). The CDR3 consists of 14 residues. Trimming cost V 4 bases and J 3 bases, with 15 bases left between them. This clonotype originated in an adult in good health. The specimen comprised peripheral blood, sampled on day 0 of AZD1222 vaccination. This sequence joins TRBV30 and TRBJ1-1; D possibly corresponds to TRBD1 (6 bases). The DNA for the CDR3 is TGTGCCTGGACCAGTACCAGGGGAGACACTGAAGCTTTCTTT. Translation: CAWTSTRGDTEAFF.